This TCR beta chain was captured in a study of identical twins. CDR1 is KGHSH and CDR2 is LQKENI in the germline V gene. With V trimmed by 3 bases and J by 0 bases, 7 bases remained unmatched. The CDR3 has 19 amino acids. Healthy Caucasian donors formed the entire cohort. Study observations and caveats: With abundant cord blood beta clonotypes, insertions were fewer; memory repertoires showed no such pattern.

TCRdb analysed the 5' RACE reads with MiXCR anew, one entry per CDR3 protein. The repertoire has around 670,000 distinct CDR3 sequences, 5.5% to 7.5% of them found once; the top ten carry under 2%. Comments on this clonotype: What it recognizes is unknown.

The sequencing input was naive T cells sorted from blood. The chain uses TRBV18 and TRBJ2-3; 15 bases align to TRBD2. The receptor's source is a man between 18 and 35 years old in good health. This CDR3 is CASSPWTSGRASSTDTQYF. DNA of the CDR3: TGTGCCAGCTCACCCTGGACTAGCGGGAGGGCGTCTAGCACAGATACGCAGTATTTT.